The clone carrying this TCR beta chain occurred a few times. Its antigen is currently unknown. The data belong to a study of T-cell memory formation after mild COVID-19. General observations from the study: Largely, contracting CD4+ clones fell within CM and EM, and contracting CD8+ clones within EMRA. There was a balanced CD4/CD8 profile in clones contracting day 15 to 85, and later expanders leaned CD4+.

Constant-segment-primed 5'RACE gave TCR alpha and TCR beta cDNA libraries with sample barcodes and UMIs. TCRdb passed the 5' RACE reads through MiXCR, listing each CDR3 protein once. Among some 150,000 distinct CDR3 sequences, 20% to 25% were seen once, and the ten largest hold roughly 25%. The sequence derives from an adult woman who had mild COVID-19 (a few samples of this study predate the infection). Cell type and time point are not known. Sequencing used PBMCs or a T cell subset sorted from them (not recorded which).

CDR3 loop: CASSLRLAGYEQYF. The CDR3 nucleotides are TGTGCCAGCAGTTTGAGACTAGCGGGATACGAGCAGTACTTC. This rearrangement joins TRBV12-3 or TRBV12-4 to TRBJ2-7, with 11 bases that match TRBD2. This CDR3 is 14 amino acids long. The trim removed 3 bases at V and 4 bases at J, leaving 2 bases unmatched.